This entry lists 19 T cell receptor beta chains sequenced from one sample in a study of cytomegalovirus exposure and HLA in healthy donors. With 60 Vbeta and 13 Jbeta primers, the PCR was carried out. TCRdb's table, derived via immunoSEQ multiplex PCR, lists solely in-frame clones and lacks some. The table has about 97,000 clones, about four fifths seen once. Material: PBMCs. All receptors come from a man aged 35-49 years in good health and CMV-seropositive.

CDR3 bases: TGTGCCAGTACCCGGGACTCCTTCGGCTACACCTTC. Residues: CASTRDSFGYTF. V and J are TRBV19 and TRBJ1-2, with a tentative D call TRBD1 (5 bases). V shed 7 bases and J shed 8 bases, with 14 bases lying between them. The CDR3 extends over 12 amino acids. Germline CDR1 reads LNHDA; CDR2 reads SQIVND (reference sequence).

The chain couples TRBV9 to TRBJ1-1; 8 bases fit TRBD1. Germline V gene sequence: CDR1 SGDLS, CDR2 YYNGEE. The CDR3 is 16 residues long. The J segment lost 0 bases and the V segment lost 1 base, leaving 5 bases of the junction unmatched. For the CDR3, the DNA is TGTGCCAGCAGCGTAATTCCGACAGGGGTGAACACTGAAGCTTTCTTT. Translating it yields CASSVIPTGVNTEAFF. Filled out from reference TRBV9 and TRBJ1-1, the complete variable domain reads DSGVTQTPKHLITATGQRVTLRCSPRSGDLSVYWYQQSLDQGLQFLIQYYNGEERAKGNILERFSAQQFPDLHSELNLSSLELGDSALYFCASSVIPTGVNTEAFFGQGTRLTVV.

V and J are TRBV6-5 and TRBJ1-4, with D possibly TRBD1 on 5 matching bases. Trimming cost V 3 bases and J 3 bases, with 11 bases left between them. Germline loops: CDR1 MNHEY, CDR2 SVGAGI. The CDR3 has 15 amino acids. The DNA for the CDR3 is TGTGCCAGCAGTTATTGGGGCTCTGCTAATGAAAAACTGTTTTTT. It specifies CASSYWGSANEKLFF.

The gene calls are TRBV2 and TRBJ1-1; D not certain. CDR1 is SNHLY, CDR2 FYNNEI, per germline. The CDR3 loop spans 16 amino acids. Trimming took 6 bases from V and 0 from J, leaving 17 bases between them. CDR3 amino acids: CASRGSFGSVNTEAFF. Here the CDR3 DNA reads TGTGCCAGCAGGGGGAGCTTTGGCTCGGTGAACACTGAAGCTTTCTTT.

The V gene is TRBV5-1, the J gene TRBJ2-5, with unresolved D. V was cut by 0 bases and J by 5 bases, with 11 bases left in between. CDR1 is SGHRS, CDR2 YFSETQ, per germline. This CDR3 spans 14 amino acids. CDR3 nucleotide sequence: TGCGCCAGCAGCTTGGGTGGCGGCCGGGAGACCCAGTACTTC. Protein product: CASSLGGGRETQYF.

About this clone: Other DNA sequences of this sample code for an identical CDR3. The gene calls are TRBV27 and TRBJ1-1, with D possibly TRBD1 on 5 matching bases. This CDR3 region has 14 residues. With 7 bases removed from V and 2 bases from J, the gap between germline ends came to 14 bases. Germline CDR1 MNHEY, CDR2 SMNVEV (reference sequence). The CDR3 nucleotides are TGTGCCAGCAATAGGCAGGGCCCCAACACTGAAGCTTTCTTT. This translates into CASNRQGPNTEAFF.

In DNA, the CDR3 is TGCGCCAGCAGCCAGCGGACAGACGAGCAGTACTTC. It codes for CASSQRTDEQYF. The V and J genes are TRBV5-1 and TRBJ2-7, with TRBD1 as a possible D gene (6 bases). The CDR3 is 12 amino acids. The V gene's germline CDR1 is SGHRS and CDR2 YFSETQ. Trimming cost V 4 bases and J 5 bases, with 10 bases left between them.

The CDR3 DNA reads TGTGCCACCAGCACTTCCGGACAGGGGCAGTTCTTC. It yields the protein CATSTSGQGQFF. The chain employs TRBV15 and TRBJ2-1, with TRBD1 matching over 8 bases. J gave up 12 bases and V 4 bases, and 5 bases lay outside the gene matches. CDR1 and CDR2 (germline): LNHNV, YYDKDF (reference sequence). CDR3 length equals 12 residues.

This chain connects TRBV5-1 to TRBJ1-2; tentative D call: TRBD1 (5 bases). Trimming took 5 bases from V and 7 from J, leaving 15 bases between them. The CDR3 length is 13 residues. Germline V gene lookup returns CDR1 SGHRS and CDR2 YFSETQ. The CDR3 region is CASRIQVLGGYTF. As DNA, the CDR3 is TGCGCCAGCAGGATACAGGTCCTTGGTGGCTACACCTTC.

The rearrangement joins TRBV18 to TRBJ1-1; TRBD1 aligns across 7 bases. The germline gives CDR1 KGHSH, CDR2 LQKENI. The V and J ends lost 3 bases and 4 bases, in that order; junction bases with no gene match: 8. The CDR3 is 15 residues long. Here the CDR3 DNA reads TGTGCCAGCTCACCCGCGACAGGGTTGGTCACTGAAGCTTTCTTT. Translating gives CASSPATGLVTEAFF.

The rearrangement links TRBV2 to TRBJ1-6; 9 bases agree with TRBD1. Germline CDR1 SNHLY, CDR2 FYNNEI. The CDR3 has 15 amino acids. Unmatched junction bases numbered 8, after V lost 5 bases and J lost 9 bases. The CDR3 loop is CASSKDRGRSSPLHF. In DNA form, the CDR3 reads TGTGCCAGCAGTAAGGACAGGGGACGGTCTTCACCCCTCCACTTT.

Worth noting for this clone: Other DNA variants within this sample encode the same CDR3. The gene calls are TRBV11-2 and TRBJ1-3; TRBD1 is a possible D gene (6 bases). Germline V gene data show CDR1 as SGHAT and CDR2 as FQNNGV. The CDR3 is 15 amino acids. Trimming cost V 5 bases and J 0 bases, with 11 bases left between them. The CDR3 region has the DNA TGTGCCAGCAGCATCAGGGGAGTCTCTGGAAACACCATATATTTT. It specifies CASSIRGVSGNTIYF.

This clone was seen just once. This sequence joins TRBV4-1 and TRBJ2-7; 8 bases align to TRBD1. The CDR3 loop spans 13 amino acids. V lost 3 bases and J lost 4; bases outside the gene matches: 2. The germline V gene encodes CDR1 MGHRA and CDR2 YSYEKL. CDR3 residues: CASSHGQGYEQYF. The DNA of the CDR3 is TGCGCCAGCAGCCACGGACAGGGTTACGAGCAGTACTTC.

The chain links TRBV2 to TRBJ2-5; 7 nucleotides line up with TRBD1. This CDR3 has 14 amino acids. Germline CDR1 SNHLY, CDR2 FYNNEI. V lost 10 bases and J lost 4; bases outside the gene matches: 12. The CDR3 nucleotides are TGTGCCACCAAGGACAGGACCGCACTAGAGACCCAGTACTTC. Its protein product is CATKDRTALETQYF.

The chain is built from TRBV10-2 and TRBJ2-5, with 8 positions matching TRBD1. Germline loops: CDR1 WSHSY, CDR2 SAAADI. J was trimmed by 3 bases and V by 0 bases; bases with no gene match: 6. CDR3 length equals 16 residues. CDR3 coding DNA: TGCGCCAGCAGTGAGTCGGACAGGGAGTTAAAAGAGACCCAGTACTTC. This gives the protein CASSESDRELKETQYF.

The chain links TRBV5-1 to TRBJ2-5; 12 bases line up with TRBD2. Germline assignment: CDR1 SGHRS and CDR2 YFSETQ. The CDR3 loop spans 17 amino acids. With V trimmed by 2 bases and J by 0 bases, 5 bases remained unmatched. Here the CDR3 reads CASSFRTSGMYQETQYF. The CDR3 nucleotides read TGCGCCAGCAGCTTCCGGACTAGCGGGATGTACCAAGAGACCCAGTACTTC. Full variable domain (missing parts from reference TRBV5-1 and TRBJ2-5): KAGVTQTPRYLIKTRGQQVTLSCSPISGHRSVSWYQQTPGQGLQFLFEYFSETQRNKGNFPGRFSGRQFSNSRSEMNVSTLELGDSALYLCASSFRTSGMYQETQYFGPGTRLLVL.

The chain's CDR3 is CASRWDRASYNEQFF. DNA of the CDR3: TGTGCCAGCAGGTGGGACAGGGCCTCCTACAATGAGCAGTTCTTC. The V and J genes are TRBV6-5 and TRBJ2-1, with 9 bases matching TRBD1. V trimming: 6 bases; J trimming: 0 bases; junction bases outside the gene matches: 3. This CDR3 is built from 15 residues. Germline CDR1 MNHEY, CDR2 SVGAGI.

CDR3 loop: CASSLTGNNYEQYF. The CDR3 region has the DNA TGTGCCAGCAGCTTAACAGGGAACAACTACGAGCAGTACTTC. This chain connects TRBV7-8 to TRBJ2-7; possible D gene TRBD1, 6 bases. V lost 2 bases, J lost 3 bases, and 11 bases lay in between. The CDR3 runs to 14 residues. Germline CDR1 and CDR2: SGHVS and FQNEAQ.

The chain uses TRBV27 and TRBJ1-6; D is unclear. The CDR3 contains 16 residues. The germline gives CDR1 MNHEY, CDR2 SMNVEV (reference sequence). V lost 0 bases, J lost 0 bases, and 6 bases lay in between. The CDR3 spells CASSLSWSSYNSPLHF. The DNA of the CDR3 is TGTGCCAGCAGTTTATCCTGGAGCTCCTATAATTCACCCCTCCACTTT.